Listed below are T cell receptor beta chains from one sample, sequenced in a study of blood T cell repertoires in COVID-19. Profiling relied on immunoSEQ multiplex PCR, and the TCRdb table lists in-frame clones only, not all of them. Of roughly 500,000 clones in the sample, approximately 85% were seen once. The source material was peripheral blood. These receptors were obtained from a human donor in a cohort sampled during active COVID-19. The CDR3 runs from the conserved cysteine through the conserved F or W. A D gene is named only where the DNA matches it firmly. A row's size may be missing; if present it is once, few, many or a size class.

size: NA
J: TRBJ2-1
V: TRBV4-1
D: TRBD2
CDR3: CASSPGGAGVRIRQFF
DNA: TGCGCCAGCAGCCCCGGCGGGGCGGGAGTAAGAATTCGGCAGTTCTTC

size: NA
J: TRBJ2-7
V: TRBV4-1
D: TRBD2
CDR3: CASSRGTSGSYEQYF
DNA: TGCGCCAGCAGCCGCGGGACTAGCGGTTCCTACGAGCAGTACTTC

size: NA
J: TRBJ1-3
V: TRBV30
D: TRBD1
CDR3: CAWGTGGNTIYF
DNA: TGTGCCTGGGGGACAGGAGGAAACACCATATATTTT

size: NA
J: TRBJ1-4
V: TRBV6-5
D: TRBD1
CDR3: CASRPTGREEKLFF
DNA: TGTGCCAGCAGACCGACAGGGCGGGAAGAAAAACTGTTTTTT

size: NA
J: TRBJ1-1
V: TRBV7-3
D: TRBD1
CDR3: CASSLGTAFGTEAFF
DNA: TGTGCCAGCAGCTTAGGGACAGCCTTTGGTACTGAAGCTTTCTTT

size: NA
J: TRBJ1-1
V: TRBV19
D: NA
CDR3: CASSRDMNTEAFF
DNA: TGTGCCAGTAGTCGGGACATGAACACTGAAGCTTTCTTT

size: NA
J: TRBJ1-2
V: TRBV7-8
D: TRBD1
CDR3: CASSRRDGTGTNYGYTF
DNA: TGTGCCAGCAGCCGTCGAGATGGGACAGGGACCAACTATGGCTACACCTTC

size: NA
J: TRBJ2-7
V: TRBV5-1
D: NA
CDR3: CASSLNSEIPTYEQYF
DNA: TGCGCCAGCAGCTTGAACTCTGAAATTCCCACCTACGAGCAGTACTTC

size: NA
J: TRBJ2-5
V: TRBV27
D: TRBD2
CDR3: CASSPRSLTTSGHGETQYF
DNA: TGTGCCAGCAGTCCCAGATCCCTTACTACTAGCGGGCACGGAGAGACCCAGTACTTC

size: NA
J: TRBJ1-2
V: TRBV7-9
D: NA
CDR3: CASSLGGGPGYTF
DNA: TGTGCCAGCAGCTTAGGCGGGGGGCCTGGCTACACCTTC

size: few
J: TRBJ2-3
V: TRBV7-2
D: NA
CDR3: CASTPDRWGGRGNTDTQYF
DNA: TGTGCCAGCACCCCGGATCGGTGGGGAGGGAGGGGGAACACAGATACGCAGTATTTT

size: NA
J: TRBJ2-1
V: TRBV9
D: TRBD2
CDR3: CASSFSGGTSSYNEQFF
DNA: TGTGCCAGCAGCTTCTCTGGGGGGACTAGCTCCTACAATGAGCAGTTCTTC

size: NA
J: TRBJ1-5
V: TRBV2
D: NA
CDR3: CASTPRGGSNQPQHF
DNA: TGTGCCAGCACCCCTCGCGGGGGTAGCAATCAGCCCCAGCATTTT

size: NA
J: TRBJ2-7
V: TRBV5-1
D: NA
CDR3: CASTPGRGSETSEQYF
DNA: TGCGCCAGCACCCCGGGCCGCGGGTCGGAAACCTCCGAGCAGTACTTC

size: NA
J: TRBJ2-2
V: TRBV3-1/TRBV3-2
D: NA
CDR3: CASSQRSGAASTGELFF
DNA: TGTGCCAGCAGCCAACGATCTGGGGCCGCAAGCACCGGGGAGCTGTTTTTT

size: NA
J: TRBJ1-1
V: TRBV11-2
D: TRBD1
CDR3: CASSPGTGALGTEAFF
DNA: TGTGCCAGCAGCCCAGGGACAGGGGCTCTAGGCACTGAAGCTTTCTTT

size: NA
J: TRBJ1-1
V: TRBV27
D: TRBD1
CDR3: CASSLRDRVTEAFF
DNA: TGTGCCAGCAGTCTACGGGACAGGGTGACTGAAGCTTTCTTT

size: once
J: TRBJ2-1
V: TRBV19
D: NA
CDR3: CASSIGAGVLSYNEQFF
DNA: TGTGCCAGTAGTATCGGAGCAGGGGTACTATCCTACAATGAGCAGTTCTTC

size: NA
J: TRBJ2-5
V: TRBV19
D: NA
CDR3: CASSSPGSPRETQYF
DNA: TGTGCCAGTAGTTCACCGGGATCCCCCCGAGAGACCCAGTACTTC

size: NA
J: TRBJ2-1
V: TRBV29-1
D: NA
CDR3: CSVDRGRNEQFF
DNA: TGCAGCGTTGACAGGGGTCGGAATGAGCAGTTCTTC

size: NA
J: TRBJ2-5
V: TRBV7-2
D: TRBD1
CDR3: CASSLVGQVPRTQYF
DNA: TGTGCCAGCAGCTTAGTGGGACAGGTCCCGAGGACCCAGTACTTC

size: NA
J: TRBJ1-5
V: TRBV19
D: NA
CDR3: CASSPPQGGQPQHF
DNA: TGTGCCAGTAGTCCCCCTCAGGGAGGTCAGCCCCAGCATTTT

size: few
J: TRBJ2-2
V: TRBV19
D: NA
CDR3: CATTDRSRLELFF
DNA: TGTGCCACCACAGACAGGTCCAGACTGGAGCTGTTTTTT

size: NA
J: TRBJ1-5
V: TRBV5-1
D: NA
CDR3: CASSLGSVDQPQHF
DNA: TGCGCCAGCAGCTTGGGAAGCGTTGATCAGCCCCAGCATTTT

size: NA
J: TRBJ2-2
V: TRBV7-9
D: NA
CDR3: CASSSSLQRANTGELFF
DNA: TGTGCCAGCAGCTCCTCCCTTCAGCGGGCGAACACCGGGGAGCTGTTTTTT

size: once
J: TRBJ1-5
V: TRBV6-6
D: NA
CDR3: CASSYEGDSNQPQHF
DNA: TGTGCCAGCAGTTACGAGGGAGATAGCAATCAGCCCCAGCATTTT

size: once
J: TRBJ2-7
V: TRBV20-1
D: NA
CDR3: CSASPERAVSYEQYF
DNA: TGCAGTGCTAGTCCCGAGCGGGCGGTCTCCTACGAGCAGTACTTC

size: NA
J: TRBJ1-4
V: TRBV7-8
D: TRBD1
CDR3: CASSEGQGRNEKLFF
DNA: TGTGCCAGCAGCGAAGGACAGGGCCGGAATGAAAAACTGTTTTTT

size: NA
J: TRBJ2-2
V: TRBV9
D: NA
CDR3: CASSVGISGGELFF
DNA: TGTGCCAGCAGCGTAGGTATTAGTGGCGGGGAGCTGTTTTTT

size: NA
J: TRBJ2-7
V: TRBV7-2
D: TRBD2
CDR3: CASSLLAGAYEQYF
DNA: TGTGCCAGCAGCTTACTAGCGGGAGCATACGAGCAGTACTTC

size: NA
J: TRBJ2-3
V: TRBV18
D: NA
CDR3: CASSPMRRGSDTQYF
DNA: TGTGCCAGCTCACCTATGAGAAGGGGCAGCGATACGCAGTATTTT

size: NA
J: TRBJ2-2
V: TRBV18
D: NA
CDR3: CASSPELIGTGELFF
DNA: TGTGCCAGCTCACCAGAACTAATCGGCACCGGGGAGCTGTTTTTT

size: NA
J: TRBJ2-4
V: TRBV25-1
D: TRBD2
CDR3: CASQSGGKAKNIQYF
DNA: TGTGCCAGCCAATCGGGGGGAAAAGCCAAAAACATTCAGTACTTC

size: NA
J: TRBJ1-1
V: TRBV19
D: NA
CDR3: CAVGTGRTSWNTEAFF
DNA: TGTGCCGTAGGAACAGGCAGAACTTCCTGGAACACTGAAGCTTTCTTT

size: NA
J: TRBJ2-5
V: TRBV7-9
D: NA
CDR3: CASSLAWAVDQETQYF
DNA: TGTGCCAGCAGCTTAGCGTGGGCCGTGGATCAAGAGACCCAGTACTTC

size: NA
J: TRBJ2-2
V: TRBV19
D: TRBD2
CDR3: CASGGEALNTGELFF
DNA: TGTGCCAGTGGGGGGGAGGCGCTTAACACCGGGGAGCTGTTTTTT

size: NA
J: TRBJ2-1
V: TRBV6-5
D: TRBD2
CDR3: CASSKIAGGYNEQFF
DNA: TGTGCCAGCAGCAAAATAGCGGGGGGCTACAATGAGCAGTTCTTC

size: NA
J: TRBJ1-5
V: TRBV28
D: TRBD1
CDR3: CASSPGQGPNQPQHF
DNA: TGTGCCAGCAGTCCGGGACAGGGACCCAATCAGCCCCAGCATTTT

size: NA
J: TRBJ2-7
V: TRBV28
D: TRBD1
CDR3: CASSGQGSFHEQYF
DNA: TGTGCCAGCAGTGGACAGGGTTCGTTTCACGAGCAGTACTTC

size: NA
J: TRBJ2-7
V: TRBV7-2
D: TRBD2
CDR3: CASSLRAGGLNEQYF
DNA: TGTGCCAGCAGCTTACGAGCGGGAGGCCTCAACGAGCAGTACTTC

size: NA
J: TRBJ1-1
V: TRBV11-3
D: TRBD1
CDR3: CASSQGQGNTEAFF
DNA: TGTGCCAGCAGCCAGGGACAGGGGAACACTGAAGCTTTCTTT

size: few
J: TRBJ1-6
V: TRBV11-3
D: NA
CDR3: CASSQARGSPLHF
DNA: TGTGCCAGCAGCCAGGCTAGGGGTTCACCCCTCCACTTT

size: NA
J: TRBJ2-7
V: TRBV2
D: NA
CDR3: CASSGGGAYSYEQYF
DNA: TGTGCCAGCAGTGGAGGAGGGGCCTATTCCTACGAGCAGTACTTC

size: NA
J: TRBJ2-7
V: TRBV11-2
D: TRBD1
CDR3: CASSLALGDRDYEQYF
DNA: TGTGCCAGCAGCTTAGCCTTGGGGGACAGGGACTACGAGCAGTACTTC

size: NA
J: TRBJ2-3
V: TRBV5-1
D: NA
CDR3: CASSPQASGVTDTQYF
DNA: TGCGCCAGCAGCCCCCAGGCGAGCGGAGTCACAGATACGCAGTATTTT

size: NA
J: TRBJ1-5
V: TRBV19
D: NA
CDR3: CASSRTGGNQPQHF
DNA: TGTGCCAGTAGTAGGACGGGGGGTAATCAGCCCCAGCATTTT

size: NA
J: TRBJ1-6
V: TRBV5-6
D: NA
CDR3: CASSLDDSPGSPLHF
DNA: TGTGCCAGCAGCTTGGACGACTCCCCCGGATCACCCCTCCACTTT

size: NA
J: TRBJ1-6
V: TRBV5-5
D: NA
CDR3: CASRPLSQGRNSPLHF
DNA: TGTGCCAGCAGACCCCTCTCTCAGGGAAGGAATTCACCCCTCCACTTT

size: NA
J: TRBJ1-3
V: TRBV5-5
D: TRBD1
CDR3: CASSLSAGGFPGNTIYF
DNA: TGTGCCAGCAGCTTGTCGGCAGGGGGATTTCCTGGAAACACCATATATTTT